Described below is a single TCR beta chain sequence and its context. What it binds is unknown. The time point denotes: after dendritic cell vaccination, including at tumor progression/relapse. No glioblastoma patient carried an isocitrate dehydrogenase mutation. The data belong to a study of glioma-infiltrating T cells after dendritic cell vaccination. Study in general: Treatment, given 2003 to 2012, was autologous tumor lysate-pulsed dendritic cell vaccination.

The repertoire was sequenced with immunoSEQ multiplex PCR; TCRdb's copy has only in-frame clones and lacks some. The table includes more than 75,000 clones, over 80% detected once. The V end lost 10 bases, the J end lost 0 bases, and 9 bases lay between the germline ends. Looked up from germline, CDR1 is SNHLY and CDR2 is FYNNEI. This CDR3 spans 12 amino acids. Whole-study findings and limits: Patients with more pretreatment TILs had longer time to progression and survival.

The chain uses TRBV2 and TRBJ1-2; no definite D call. This sample comprised blood, obtained after dendritic cell vaccination. The clonotype comes from a human donor with glioblastoma. This chain's CDR3 is CATDTPNYGYTF. CDR3 bases: TGTGCCACCGACACCCCTAACTATGGCTACACCTTC.